Shown below are 20 T cell receptor beta chains from a single sample sequenced in a study of T cell changes during pregnancy in multiple sclerosis. Clones were sequenced by immunoSEQ multiplex PCR, and TCRdb holds only the in-frame ones, with some missing. The table records about 51,000 clones, around 94% of them present only once. The source was CD4+ T cells from peripheral blood mononuclear cells, collected in the third trimester of pregnancy. The receptors come from a female donor with multiple sclerosis, enrolled in a pregnancy study.

This rearrangement joins TRBV27 to TRBJ2-7; 10 nucleotides align to TRBD2. CDR3 length: 15 residues. The J segment lost 6 bases and the V segment lost 4 bases, leaving 9 bases of the junction unmatched. The germline CDR1 and CDR2 sequences are MNHEY and SMNVEV (reference sequence). The CDR3 region has the DNA TGTGCCAGCAGTTATCTAGCGGGAGTTTTCGGCGAGCAGTACTTC. It yields the protein CASSYLAGVFGEQYF.

V gene TRBV19 combines with J gene TRBJ2-5; 7 nucleotides match TRBD1. The germline gives CDR1 LNHDA, CDR2 SQIVND (reference sequence). The CDR3 totals 16 residues. Trimming removed 6 bases from V and 5 bases from J; junction bases left unmatched: 15. The CDR3 region has the DNA TGTGCCAGTAGGCGCTCGGACAGGACTCACACGGAGACCCAGTACTTC. It translates to CASRRSDRTHTETQYF.

The genes are TRBV10-3 and TRBJ2-1; 8 nucleotides match TRBD2. Germline CDR1 reads ENHRY; CDR2 reads SYGVKD. With 2 bases clipped from V and 7 bases from J, the junction kept 7 bases outside the gene matches. The CDR3 spans 15 residues. DNA of the CDR3: TGTGCCATCAGTGAGGGGGCGGGAGGTGGGAATGAGCAGTTCTTC. This codes for CAISEGAGGGNEQFF.

The rearrangement links TRBV5-4 to TRBJ2-5; a possible D gene is TRBD2 (5 bases). There are 14 residues in the CDR3. CDR1 is SGHNT, CDR2 YYREEE, per germline (reference sequence). V lost 4 bases, J lost 5 bases, and 15 bases lay in between. CDR3 loop: CASSPEGPWETQYF. CDR3 nucleotide sequence: TGTGCCAGCAGCCCCGAGGGCCCCTGGGAGACCCAGTACTTC.

V gene TRBV19 combines with J gene TRBJ2-2, with a weak D call TRBD2 (5 bases). CDR1 is LNHDA, CDR2 SQIVND, per germline (reference sequence). The CDR3 length is 14 residues. V lost 0 bases to trimming and J lost 6 bases, with 8 bases between them. The CDR3 DNA follows: TGTGCCAGTAGTATAGATCGGCGGGCCGGGGAGCTGTTTTTT. Protein: CASSIDRRAGELFF.

Remarks on this clone: The sample holds other DNA sequences that translate to the same CDR3. The J gene is TRBJ1-1, the V gene TRBV28, with D hard to call. Germline values: CDR1 MDHEN, CDR2 SYDVKM. V was pared by 3 bases and J by 1 base, with 3 bases between. CDR3 length: 12 amino acids. The CDR3 DNA sequence: TGTGCCAGCAGTTTGAGGAACACTGAAGCTTTCTTT. Translating it yields CASSLRNTEAFF.

The rearrangement links TRBV7-2 to TRBJ2-7, with 9 bases lining up with TRBD2. The germline V gene encodes CDR1 SGHTA and CDR2 FQGNSA. With V trimmed by 0 bases and J by 2 bases, 8 bases remained unmatched. The CDR3 contains 17 residues. The CDR3: CASSLAGSSGATYEQYF. The CDR3 nucleotides read TGTGCCAGCAGCTTAGCAGGCTCTAGCGGGGCGACCTACGAGCAGTACTTC.

J is TRBJ1-5 and V is TRBV6-1; maybe TRBD1 (6 bases). CDR3 length equals 15 residues. The germline V gene has CDR1 MNHNS and CDR2 SASEGT. Trimming took 6 bases from V and 3 from J, leaving 15 bases between them. CDR3 region: CASRTTGVDNQPQHF. DNA of the CDR3: TGTGCCAGCAGAACGACAGGTGTTGACAATCAGCCCCAGCATTTT.

This clone has only a few counts. The gene calls are TRBV10-3 and TRBJ2-3; 9 bases align to TRBD2. The length of the CDR3 is 14 residues. The germline V gene encodes CDR1 ENHRY and CDR2 SYGVKD. Germline trimming cut 7 bases from V and 4 bases from J; bases unmatched to any gene: 6. The CDR3 spells CAITAGGPSDTQYF. CDR3 in DNA: TGTGCCATCACGGCGGGAGGGCCCTCAGATACGCAGTATTTT.

The rearrangement uses TRBV7-9 and TRBJ2-4, with D hard to call. This CDR3 spans 15 amino acids. The germline gives CDR1 SEHNR, CDR2 FQNEAQ (reference sequence). V was pared by 2 bases and J by 0 bases, with 8 bases between. CDR3 loop: CASSLSLLAKNIQYF. In DNA, the CDR3 is TGTGCCAGCAGCTTATCGCTATTAGCCAAAAACATTCAGTACTTC.

The chain couples TRBV5-1 to TRBJ2-3; the match to TRBD2 covers 12 bases. CDR1 and CDR2 from the germline V gene are SGHRS and YFSETQ. Trimming cost V 4 bases and J 9 bases; bases outside gene matches: 12. The CDR3 loop spans 16 amino acids. CDR3 nucleotides: TGCGCCAGCAGCAAAGAAGGGGCTAGCGGGGGGGTAACGCAGTATTTT. This codes for CASSKEGASGGVTQYF.

The chain uses TRBV7-8 and TRBJ2-7; TRBD1 might be the D (7 bases). V lost 2 bases and J lost 0, with 11 bases in between. This CDR3 has 15 residues. The germline CDR1 and CDR2 sequences are SGHVS and FQNEAQ. CDR3 sequence: CASSLWRDSSYEQYF. CDR3 nucleotide sequence: TGTGCCAGCAGCTTATGGAGGGACAGCTCCTACGAGCAGTACTTC.

V usage is TRBV25-1 and J usage is TRBJ2-2; 7 bases match TRBD1. Losses at the gene ends were 5 bases for V and 7 bases for J; bases not matched to a gene: 13. The CDR3 runs to 16 residues. Germline V lookup: CDR1 MGHDK, CDR2 SYGVNS. CDR3 coding DNA: TGTGCCAGCAGTAACCGGGACAGCGCCTTTGGCGGGGAGCTGTTTTTT. It is translated as CASSNRDSAFGGELFF.

The V and J genes are TRBV20-1 and TRBJ2-1, with D unclear. This CDR3 has 10 amino acids. The V end was cut by 5 bases, the J end by 7 bases, with 6 bases between. From germline, CDR1 is DFQATT and CDR2 SNEGSKA (reference sequence). This CDR3 is CSASINEQFF. DNA for the CDR3: TGCAGTGCTTCAATTAATGAGCAGTTCTTC.

The chain carries TRBV5-4 and TRBJ1-1; D not resolved. The CDR3 length is 14 residues. The germline V and J ends were trimmed by 0 bases and 6 bases, with 12 bases remaining between them. Germline-derived CDR1 and CDR2 are SGHNT and YYREEE (reference sequence). CDR3 sequence reads: CASSLAGNPPEAFF. DNA for the CDR3: TGTGCCAGCAGCTTGGCCGGGAACCCCCCTGAAGCTTTCTTT.

Notes on this clone: The junction differs from germline at one of its ends, possibly a read error. V is TRBV7-7 and J is TRBJ2-7; TRBD1 aligns across 8 bases. The CDR3 extends over 13 amino acids. Germline CDR1 reads SSHAT; CDR2 reads FNYEAQ (reference sequence). This CDR3 reads CASSPRTGREQYF. CDR3 in DNA: TGTGCTAGCAGCCCCCGGACAGGGCGCGAGCAGTACTTC. Looking up the rest from reference TRBV7-7 and TRBJ2-7 gives the full variable domain: GAGVSQSPRYKVTKRGQDVTLRCDPISSHATLYWYQQALGQGPEFLTYFNYEAQPDKSGLPSDRFSAERPEGSISTLTIQRTEQRDSAMYRCASSPRTGREQYFGPGTRLTVT.

V usage is TRBV15 and J usage is TRBJ2-7; D ambiguous. The germline gives CDR1 LNHNV, CDR2 YYDKDF (reference sequence). The CDR3 is made up of 12 amino acids. Trimming shortened V by 6 bases and J by 0 bases, and 6 bases separated the two germline ends. The CDR3: CATRGLSYEQYF. For the CDR3, the DNA is TGTGCCACCAGGGGCCTCTCCTACGAGCAGTACTTC.

This sequence joins TRBV7-2 and TRBJ2-7; possibly TRBD1 for D (6 bases). V was cut by 5 bases and J by 3 bases, with 14 bases left in between. Germline loops: CDR1 SGHTA, CDR2 FQGNSA. This CDR3 has 14 residues. CDR3 nucleotides: TGTGCCAGCAGCCCCTCTGGGGGCAACTACGAGCAGTACTTC. It is translated as CASSPSGGNYEQYF.

This clone was detected once. The chain uses TRBV29-1 and TRBJ2-3; 7 positions agree with TRBD1. Germline V gives CDR1 SQVTM, CDR2 ANQGSEA. V lost 7 bases, J lost 6 bases, and 10 bases stayed unmatched. The CDR3 has 13 amino acids. CDR3 sequence (DNA): TGCAGCGCTGGAGAAGGGGGCAGCGATACGCAGTATTTT. It specifies CSAGEGGSDTQYF.

The genes are TRBV7-8 and TRBJ2-7; a weak D match, TRBD1 (5 bases). The germline CDR1 and CDR2 sequences are SGHVS and FQNEAQ. The CDR3 spans 18 residues. V shed 4 bases and J shed 2 bases, with 24 bases lying between them. CDR3 coding DNA: TGTGCCAGCAGCTCCACACTGCCGACAGTCCGTTTCGCCTACGAGCAGTACTTC. Its protein is CASSSTLPTVRFAYEQYF.